This TCR beta chain derives from a study of siplizumab effects on memory and regulatory T cells (dated by TCRdb to the late 2010s). Regarding the complete study: The effect of the anti-CD2 antibody siplizumab on alloreactive T-cell subsets was examined in allogeneic mixed lymphocyte reactions constructed from human PBMCs.

Sorted unstimulated T cells and proliferating T cells recovered from mixed lymphocyte reactions were subjected to TCRbeta CDR3 sequencing. Fresh whole blood from ten HLA-typed healthy donors was used as the source from which PBMCs were isolated. To map where alloreactive clones came from, CD4+ regulatory T cells in the unstimulated state were FACS-sorted. Receptor libraries were prepared by the immunoSEQ multiplex PCR assay. Around 100,000 TCR templates per sample were assayed by the deep sequencing platform. Genomic DNA extracted from sorted T cells was used for TCRbeta CDR3 sequencing. The study's own analysis went as follows. The R programming language was used for clonal analysis of TCRbeta CDR3 data. Alloreactive CD4+ and CD8+ clones were defined by comparing unstimulated samples with post-reaction CFSE-low samples. By matching sequences to the repertoires of sorted unstimulated Treg and non-Treg cells, each alloreactive CD4+ clone was assigned a regulatory or non-regulatory origin. This immuneACCESS table, as held by TCRdb, lists in-frame sequences with V and J called but not all clones. Of the missing ones, under half trace to an unresolved V gene in checked studies; the others have no known cause. V and J calls and clone size come straight from that table; D and trimming were deduced from the DNA. The sample data list over 100,000 clones, and over 85% of these were observed just once. In total, the top ten clones hold 0.62% of the sample.

A note on this clone: Its recognized antigen is unknown. Base qualities are not at hand, and no much larger clone is one base apart.

The junction carries 17 bases between V and J, which are trimmed by 3 bases and 5 bases respectively. The germline V gene sets CDR1 to KGHSH and CDR2 to LQKENI. The CDR3, from cysteine to phenylalanine, totals 16 residues. Only the CDR3 region is kept as DNA, spanning 48 bases read in frame from base 1. What the study reported, not specific to this receptor: About 80-96% of proliferating CD4+ or CD8+ clones could not be given a naive or memory phenotype. Siplizumab significantly lowered the cumulative frequency of alloreactive sequences that could be traced to unstimulated CD4+ memory T cells. Sequences below about 10^-5 frequency were poorly captured, so only a minor fraction of alloreactive clones could be mapped to unstimulated subsets. Whether proliferating Tregs from siplizumab cultures actually had suppressive function was not functionally confirmed. Among mappable alloreactive CD4+ clones, an average Treg-derived fraction of about 69% was observed with siplizumab, compared with 26.9% in control reactions. Greater diversity appeared to be present in unstimulated naive T cells than in memory T cells, and a substantial contribution to the alloresponse seemed to be made by naive cells.

The TCR sequence derives from a human donor in good health. Here the chain combines TRBV18 and TRBJ2-1; the D call could be TRBD1 or TRBD2, with each sharing 6 bases. The sample taken for sequencing was Tregs sorted from blood. The CDR3 protein sequence reads: CASSPLKGGIHNEQFF. The bases read TGTGCCAGCTCACCTCTAAAAGGGGGGATACACAATGAGCAGTTCTTC.